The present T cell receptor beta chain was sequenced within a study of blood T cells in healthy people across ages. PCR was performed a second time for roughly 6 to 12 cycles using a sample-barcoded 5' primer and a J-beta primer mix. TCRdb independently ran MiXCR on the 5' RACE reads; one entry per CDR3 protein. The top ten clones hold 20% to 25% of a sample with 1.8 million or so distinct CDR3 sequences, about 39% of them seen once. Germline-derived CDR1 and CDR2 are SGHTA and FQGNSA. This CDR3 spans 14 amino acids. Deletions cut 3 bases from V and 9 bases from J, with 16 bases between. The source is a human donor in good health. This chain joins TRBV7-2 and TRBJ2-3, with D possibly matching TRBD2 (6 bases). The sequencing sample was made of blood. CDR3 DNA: TGTGCCAGCAGCTTGGGGCACTCGGGAGCGACGCAGTATTTT. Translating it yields CASSLGHSGATQYF.